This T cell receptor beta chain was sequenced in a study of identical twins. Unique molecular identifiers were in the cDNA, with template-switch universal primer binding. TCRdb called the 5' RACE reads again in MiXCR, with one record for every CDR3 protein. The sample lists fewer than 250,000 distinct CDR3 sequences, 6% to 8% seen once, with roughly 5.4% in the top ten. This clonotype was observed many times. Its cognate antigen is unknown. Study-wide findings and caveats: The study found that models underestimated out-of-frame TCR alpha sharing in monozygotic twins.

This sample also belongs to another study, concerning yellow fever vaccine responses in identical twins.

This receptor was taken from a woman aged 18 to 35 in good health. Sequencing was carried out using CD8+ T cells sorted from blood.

CDR3 residues: CASSSLQLPNTEAFF. CDR3 in DNA: TGTGCCAGCAGTTCGCTACAGCTCCCGAACACTGAAGCTTTCTTT. This chain joins TRBV27 and TRBJ1-1; no definite D call. Germline V gives CDR1 MNHEY, CDR2 SMNVEV (reference sequence). V gave up 4 bases and J gave up 1 base, with 13 bases separating them. The CDR3 extends over 15 amino acids.